This record covers a single T cell receptor (beta chain). The antigen is undetermined. The sample originates from a study of T cell repertoires in cytomegalovirus infection. Study as a whole: Public TCR beta signatures were indicative of both CMV infection and a matching HLA type.

Whole-study results and caveats: The ex vivo response showed dominance by HLA-C-restricted CMV-specific TCR beta clonotypes.

TCRdb fed the reads into MiXCR, producing one record per CDR3 protein. The data contain about 360,000 distinct CDR3 sequences, 15% to 20% of them singletons. What was sequenced was PBMCs. This TCR was recovered from a human donor in good health (CMV status not recorded). Some clones in this sample may be carry-over from other donors' samples.

CDR3 in amino acids: CSARVVPSGGVLDEQFF. In nucleotides, the CDR3 is TGCAGTGCTAGAGTGGTCCCTAGCGGGGGGGTATTAGATGAGCAGTTCTTC. The chain employs TRBV20-1 and TRBJ2-1; 12 bases agree with TRBD2. After removal of 1 base from V and 8 bases from J, the junction contained 12 bases not matched to a gene. The CDR3 is made up of 17 amino acids. Germline CDR1 DFQATT, CDR2 SNEGSKA (reference sequence).